The 10 T cell receptor beta chains reported below all come from one sample, sequenced in a study of patients and donors after allogeneic stem cell transplantation. TCRdb reprocessed the RT-PCR reads with MiXCR, giving one entry per CDR3 protein. Among around 30,000 distinct CDR3 sequences, over 7% were seen once, and the ten largest hold 45% to 60%. The sequenced sample was blood, either unsorted or a sorted T cell fraction (not recorded which). These receptors originate from a human donor who was either an allogeneic HSCT recipient or a stem cell or donor lymphocyte infusion donor (not recorded which). It is not recorded whose cells these are; they may come from a transplant donor.

The table lists this clonotype with many counts. The rearrangement uses TRBV28 and TRBJ1-2, with unresolved D. The CDR3 covers 14 residues. V was trimmed by 6 bases and J by 0 bases, leaving 11 bases between them. The germline CDR1 and CDR2 sequences are MDHEN and SYDVKM. CDR3: CASRPAGANYGYTF. CDR3 DNA: TGTGCCAGCAGACCGGCAGGAGCTAACTATGGCTACACCTTC.

Only a few counts were recorded for this clonotype. The chain employs TRBV7-2 and TRBJ2-3; D gene uncertain. With 6 bases removed from V and 5 bases from J, the gap between germline ends came to 12 bases. Germline values: CDR1 SGHTA, CDR2 FQGNSA. The CDR3 covers 13 residues. The CDR3 sequence is CASRPLWKDTQYF. DNA for the CDR3: TGTGCCAGCAGGCCCTTATGGAAAGATACGCAGTATTTT.

This clonotype has more than one count but fewer than ten. The V call is TRBV9, the J call TRBJ1-1; the D is unclear. The germline V gene encodes CDR1 SGDLS and CDR2 YYNGEE. The CDR3 contains 14 residues. Trimming cost V 0 bases and J 1 base, with 7 bases left between them. The CDR3 DNA reads as TGTGCCAGCAGCGTAGAGTCGGGGAACACTGAAGCTTTCTTT. It is translated as CASSVESGNTEAFF.

This clonotype was picked up many times. V is TRBV19 and J is TRBJ2-1, with 9 nucleotides matching TRBD2. The germline V gene has CDR1 LNHDA and CDR2 SQIVND (reference sequence). V shed 3 bases, J shed 8 bases, and the junction held 8 bases outside the gene matches. The CDR3 is made up of 15 amino acids. The CDR3 reads CASSIQRTSGHEQFF. CDR3 bases: TGTGCCAGTAGTATTCAGAGAACTAGCGGGCATGAGCAGTTCTTC.

V usage is TRBV10-2 and J usage is TRBJ1-1; a weak D match, TRBD1 (6 bases). The V and J ends lost 3 bases and 5 bases respectively, with 10 bases between them. Looked up from germline, CDR1 is WSHSY and CDR2 is SAAADI. The CDR3 runs 13 residues. CDR3: CASSEQGRTEAFF. The CDR3 DNA reads TGCGCCAGCAGTGAACAGGGACGGACTGAAGCTTTCTTT.

In this sample, this clonotype turned up a few times. The CDR3 region has the DNA TGCAGTGCTAGCGCCACGGGGGCTGATTCTGGAAACACCATATATTTT. Protein sequence: CSASATGADSGNTIYF. The chain joins TRBV20-1 to TRBJ1-3; D may be TRBD1 (6 bases). This CDR3 has 16 residues. V dropped 3 bases and J dropped 1 base, with 16 bases sitting between them. Germline CDR1 is DFQATT and CDR2 is SNEGSKA (reference sequence).

A word on this clonotype: A read error may be the cause here, since a much bigger clone is one base away. This rearrangement joins TRBV7-9 to TRBJ1-1; D not resolved. Germline CDR1 SEHNR, CDR2 FQNEAQ (reference sequence). The CDR3 has 13 amino acids. CDR3 in DNA: TGTTCCAGCAGCTTGGAGGGCGCCACTGAAGCTTTCTTT. It translates to CSSSLEGATEAFF.

The gene calls are TRBV19 and TRBJ1-5; 7 nucleotides match TRBD1. With V trimmed by 3 bases and J by 2 bases, 4 bases remained unmatched. The CDR3 sequence is 15 residues long. Germline CDR1 and CDR2: LNHDA and SQIVND (reference sequence). The CDR3 spells CASSIWGTGNQPQHF. The CDR3 nucleotides read TGTGCCAGTAGTATCTGGGGGACAGGCAATCAGCCCCAGCATTTT. The complete variable domain, with remaining parts taken from reference TRBV19 and TRBJ1-5, reads DGGITQSPKYLFRKEGQNVTLSCEQNLNHDAMYWYRQDPGQGLRLIYYSQIVNDFQKGDIAEGYSVSREKKESFPLTVTSAQKNPTAFYLCASSIWGTGNQPQHFGDGTRLSIL.

This clonotype was counted a few times. This rearrangement joins TRBV7-9 to TRBJ2-7; D is unresolved. Germline V gives CDR1 SEHNR, CDR2 FQNEAQ (reference sequence). This CDR3 contains 12 residues. The V gene lost 1 base and the J gene lost 12 bases, with 13 bases spanning the gap. In DNA, the CDR3 is TGTGCCAGCAGCTTAGGAGATCAGCGCGGGTACTTC. This encodes CASSLGDQRGYF.

The sample holds a few counts of this clonotype. The chain is built from TRBV4-1 and TRBJ2-7; 7 bases match TRBD1. From germline, CDR1 is MGHRA and CDR2 YSYEKL. The CDR3 runs to 18 residues. Trimming cost V 3 bases and J 2 bases; bases outside gene matches: 16. The CDR3 sequence is CASSQGFLFQDRAYEQYF. CDR3 nucleotide sequence: TGCGCCAGCAGCCAGGGATTCTTGTTCCAAGACAGGGCCTACGAGCAGTACTTC.